The 6 T cell receptor beta chains listed next were all sequenced from one sample in a study of shared clonotypes between healthy human individuals. The table came from immunoSEQ multiplex PCR; TCRdb's copy has only in-frame clones and leaves some out. Among roughly 720,000 clones, around 90% were seen once, and the ten largest hold 34%. The sample was memory CD8+ T cells from PBMCs. The subset is: CD45RO+ cells pooled with CCR7-negative TemRA cells. The receptors derive from a man between 18 and 29 years old in good health. Some clones in this sample may be carry-over from other donors' samples.

This chain joins TRBV4-2 and TRBJ2-3; D may match TRBD1 or TRBD2 (6 bases each). The CDR3 has 17 residues. V lost 0 bases and J 1 base, leaving 14 bases between the germline ends. Germline V gene data show CDR1 as LGHNA and CDR2 as YNFKEQ. The CDR3 bases are TGTGCCAGCAGCCAAGATTGGAACAGGGAGGGCACAGATACGCAGTATTTT. This gives the protein CASSQDWNREGTDTQYF.

V and J are TRBV27 and TRBJ2-7; the D gene is possibly TRBD2 (5 bases). The V end lost 4 bases, the J end lost 3 bases, and 16 bases lay between the germline ends. CDR1 and CDR2 from the germline V gene are MNHEY and SMNVEV (reference sequence). This CDR3 contains 15 residues. CDR3 DNA: TGTGCCAGCAGTTCCGGTAGCGCGGTATACTACGAGCAGTACTTC. It yields the protein CASSSGSAVYYEQYF.

The CDR3 region has the DNA TGCAGCGTTATCCCTCGGACAGGCCCCTACGAGCAGTACTTC. Its translation is CSVIPRTGPYEQYF. The V gene is TRBV29-1, the J gene TRBJ2-7, with 7 bases lining up with TRBD1. CDR1 SQVTM and CDR2 ANQGSEA come from the germline V gene. The CDR3 runs to 14 residues. The V and J ends lost 5 bases and 2 bases, in that order; junction bases with no gene match: 9.

This chain connects TRBV5-1 to TRBJ2-7; perhaps TRBD2 as D (6 bases). The ends were cut back, 4 bases at V and 7 bases at J, with 27 bases in the middle. From germline, CDR1 is SGHRS and CDR2 YFSETQ. The CDR3 extends over 17 amino acids. This CDR3 is CASSLKPQDYHIGEQYF. The CDR3 DNA reads as TGCGCCAGCAGCCTAAAACCACAGGACTACCACATAGGGGAGCAGTACTTC.

The chain joins TRBV7-9 to TRBJ2-3; maybe TRBD2 (5 bases). Trimming left V 0 bases short and J 6 bases short, with 16 bases between. Germline values: CDR1 SEHNR, CDR2 FQNEAQ (reference sequence). This CDR3 comprises 16 residues. CDR3 sequence: CASSLASGPLRDTQYF. Written as DNA, the CDR3 is TGTGCCAGCAGCTTAGCGAGCGGTCCATTGAGGGATACGCAGTATTTT.

The V gene is TRBV7-9, the J gene TRBJ1-4; D possibly corresponds to TRBD1 (6 bases). CDR3 length: 15 residues. Trimming removed 4 bases at V and 5 bases at J, with 14 bases between. Germline V gene lookup returns CDR1 SEHNR and CDR2 FQNEAQ (reference sequence). In DNA form, the CDR3 reads TGTGCCAGCAGCTCCAGACAGGAACCGAATGAAAAACTGTTTTTT. Translation: CASSSRQEPNEKLFF.